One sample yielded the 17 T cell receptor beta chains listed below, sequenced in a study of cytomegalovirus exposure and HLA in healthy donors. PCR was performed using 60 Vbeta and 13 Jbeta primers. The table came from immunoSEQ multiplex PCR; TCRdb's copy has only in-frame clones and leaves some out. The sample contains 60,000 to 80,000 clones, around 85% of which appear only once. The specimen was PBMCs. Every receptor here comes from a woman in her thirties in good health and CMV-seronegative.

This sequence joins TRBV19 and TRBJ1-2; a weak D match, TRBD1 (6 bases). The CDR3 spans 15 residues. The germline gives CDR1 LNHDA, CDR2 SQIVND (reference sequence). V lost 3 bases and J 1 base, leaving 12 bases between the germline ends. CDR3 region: CASSIQGRGNYGYTF. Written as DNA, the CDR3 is TGTGCCAGTAGTATTCAGGGGAGGGGTAACTATGGCTACACCTTC.

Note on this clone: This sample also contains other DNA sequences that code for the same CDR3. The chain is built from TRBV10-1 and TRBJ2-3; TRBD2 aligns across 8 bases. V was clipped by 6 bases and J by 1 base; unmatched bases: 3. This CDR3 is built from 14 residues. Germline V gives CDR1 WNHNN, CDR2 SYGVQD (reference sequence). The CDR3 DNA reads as TGCGCCAGCAGCGAAGCGGGGGGCACAGATACGCAGTATTTT. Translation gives CASSEAGGTDTQYF.

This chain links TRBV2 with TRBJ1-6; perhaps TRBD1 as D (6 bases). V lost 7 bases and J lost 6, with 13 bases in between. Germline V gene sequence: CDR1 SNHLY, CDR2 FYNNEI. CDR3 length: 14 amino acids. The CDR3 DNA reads TGTGCCAGCAACAACGGACAGTCTAATTCACCCCTCCACTTT. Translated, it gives CASNNGQSNSPLHF.

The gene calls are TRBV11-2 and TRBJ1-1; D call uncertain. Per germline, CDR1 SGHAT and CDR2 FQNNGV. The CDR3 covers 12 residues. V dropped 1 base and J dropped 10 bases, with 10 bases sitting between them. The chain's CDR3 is CASSLVSPRAFF. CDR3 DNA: TGTGCCAGCAGCTTAGTTTCGCCTAGAGCTTTCTTT.

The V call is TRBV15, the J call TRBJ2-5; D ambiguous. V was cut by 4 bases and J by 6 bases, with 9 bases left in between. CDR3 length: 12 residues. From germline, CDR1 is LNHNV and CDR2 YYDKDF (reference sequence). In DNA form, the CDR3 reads TGTGCCACCAGCACCGATTGGCAGACCCAGTACTTC. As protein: CATSTDWQTQYF.

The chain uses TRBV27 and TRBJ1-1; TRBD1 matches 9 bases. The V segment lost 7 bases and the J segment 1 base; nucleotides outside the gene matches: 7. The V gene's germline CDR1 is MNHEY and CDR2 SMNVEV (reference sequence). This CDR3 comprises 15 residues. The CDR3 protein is CASTPGTGWNTEAFF. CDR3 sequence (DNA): TGTGCCAGCACTCCAGGGACAGGGTGGAACACTGAAGCTTTCTTT.

The CDR3 protein is CASIDLDRGQDTQYF. The CDR3 DNA reads as TGCGCCAGCATTGATCTGGACAGGGGGCAGGATACGCAGTATTTT. The rearrangement uses TRBV5-1 and TRBJ2-3, with 11 positions matching TRBD1. The CDR3 is made up of 15 amino acids. V dropped 6 bases and J dropped 6; count of bases not matched to a gene: 9. The germline CDR1 and CDR2 sequences are SGHRS and YFSETQ.

The CDR3 reads CASSSLGQNTEAFF. The DNA of the CDR3 is TGTGCCAGCAGCTCTTTAGGACAGAACACTGAAGCTTTCTTT. The V call is TRBV7-9, the J call TRBJ1-1, with a weak D call TRBD1 (5 bases). Trimming pared 4 bases from V and 1 base from J, leaving 10 bases between. The germline gives CDR1 SEHNR, CDR2 FQNEAQ (reference sequence). The CDR3 contains 14 residues.

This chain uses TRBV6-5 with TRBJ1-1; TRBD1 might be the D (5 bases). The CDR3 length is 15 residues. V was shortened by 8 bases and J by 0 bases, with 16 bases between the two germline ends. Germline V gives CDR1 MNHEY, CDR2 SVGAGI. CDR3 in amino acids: CASAAAYRLNTEAFF. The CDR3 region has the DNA TGTGCCAGCGCGGCCGCGTACAGGCTGAACACTGAAGCTTTCTTT.

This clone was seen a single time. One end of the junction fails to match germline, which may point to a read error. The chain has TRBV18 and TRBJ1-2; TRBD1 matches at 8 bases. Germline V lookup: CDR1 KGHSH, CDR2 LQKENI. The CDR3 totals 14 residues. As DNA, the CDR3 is TGTGCCAGCTCAGCACCGGACAGGGCCTATGGCTACACCTTC. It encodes CASSAPDRAYGYTF.

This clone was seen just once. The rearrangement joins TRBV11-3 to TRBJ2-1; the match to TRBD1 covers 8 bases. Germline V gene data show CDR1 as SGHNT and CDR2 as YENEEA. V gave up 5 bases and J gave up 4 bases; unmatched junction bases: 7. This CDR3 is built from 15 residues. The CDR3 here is CASSPRGTGYNEQFF. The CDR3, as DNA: TGTGCCAGCAGCCCGAGGGGGACAGGATACAATGAGCAGTTCTTC.

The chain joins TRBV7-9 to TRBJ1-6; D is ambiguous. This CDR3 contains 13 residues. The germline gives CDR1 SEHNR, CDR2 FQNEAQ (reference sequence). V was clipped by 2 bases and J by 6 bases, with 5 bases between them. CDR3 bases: TGTGCCAGCAGCTTATCTTCTAATTCACCCCTCCACTTT. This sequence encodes CASSLSSNSPLHF.

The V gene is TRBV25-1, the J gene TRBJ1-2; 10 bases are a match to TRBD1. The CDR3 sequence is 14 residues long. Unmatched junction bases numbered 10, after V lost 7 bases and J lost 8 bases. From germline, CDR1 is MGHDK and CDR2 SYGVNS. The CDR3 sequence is CASTGLGTGDGYTF. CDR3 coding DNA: TGTGCCAGCACCGGGTTGGGGACAGGGGACGGCTACACCTTC.

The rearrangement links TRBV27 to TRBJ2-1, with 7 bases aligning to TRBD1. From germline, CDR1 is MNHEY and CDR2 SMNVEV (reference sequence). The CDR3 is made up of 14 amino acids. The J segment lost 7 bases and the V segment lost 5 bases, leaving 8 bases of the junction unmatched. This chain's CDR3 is CASSTQGGFNEQFF. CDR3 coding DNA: TGTGCCAGCAGTACTCAAGGGGGCTTTAATGAGCAGTTCTTC.

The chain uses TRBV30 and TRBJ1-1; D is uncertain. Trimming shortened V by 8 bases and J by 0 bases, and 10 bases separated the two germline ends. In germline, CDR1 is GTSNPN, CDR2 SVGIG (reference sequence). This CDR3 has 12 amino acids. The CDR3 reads CAQKIMNTEAFF. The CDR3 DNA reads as TGTGCCCAGAAAATAATGAACACTGAAGCTTTCTTT.

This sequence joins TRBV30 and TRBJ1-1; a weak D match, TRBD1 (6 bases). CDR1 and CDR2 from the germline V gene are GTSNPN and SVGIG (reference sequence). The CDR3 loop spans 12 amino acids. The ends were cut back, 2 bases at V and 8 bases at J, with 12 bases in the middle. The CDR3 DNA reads TGTGCCTGGAGTAGCTGGGACAACGAAGCTTTCTTT. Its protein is CAWSSWDNEAFF.

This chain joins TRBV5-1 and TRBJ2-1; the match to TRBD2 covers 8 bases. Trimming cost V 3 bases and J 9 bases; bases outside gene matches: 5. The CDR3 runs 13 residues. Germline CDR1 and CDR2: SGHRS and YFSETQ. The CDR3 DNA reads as TGCGCCAGCAGCTCGGGACTAGTGGGTGAGCAGTTCTTC. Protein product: CASSSGLVGEQFF.